A single T cell receptor (beta chain) is shown here with its context. Its target is unknown. The data were obtained in a study of CD8+CD57+ T cells in acquired aplastic anemia. Points from the study as a whole: Twenty-nine sequences, all CD8+ CDR3, were shared between patients and controls.

This CDR3 has 14 amino acids. V gave up 3 bases and J gave up 5 bases, with 14 bases separating them. Germline V gene lookup returns CDR1 KGHSH and CDR2 LQKENI. Using genomic DNA as the template, TCR beta VDJ and CDR3 profiling was carried out. TCRdb passed the reads through MiXCR, listing each CDR3 protein once. The table shows fewer than 200,000 distinct CDR3 sequences, with around 40% occurring only once. The rearrangement links TRBV18 to TRBJ2-7, with unresolved D. The sample was sorted CD4+, CD8+, or CD8+CD57+ T cells (not recorded which) from PBMCs. The clonotype was recovered from a human donor in good health. CDR3 region: CASSPAVSSDEQYF. The CDR3 nucleotides are TGTGCCAGCTCACCCGCAGTCTCGTCGGACGAGCAGTACTTC.